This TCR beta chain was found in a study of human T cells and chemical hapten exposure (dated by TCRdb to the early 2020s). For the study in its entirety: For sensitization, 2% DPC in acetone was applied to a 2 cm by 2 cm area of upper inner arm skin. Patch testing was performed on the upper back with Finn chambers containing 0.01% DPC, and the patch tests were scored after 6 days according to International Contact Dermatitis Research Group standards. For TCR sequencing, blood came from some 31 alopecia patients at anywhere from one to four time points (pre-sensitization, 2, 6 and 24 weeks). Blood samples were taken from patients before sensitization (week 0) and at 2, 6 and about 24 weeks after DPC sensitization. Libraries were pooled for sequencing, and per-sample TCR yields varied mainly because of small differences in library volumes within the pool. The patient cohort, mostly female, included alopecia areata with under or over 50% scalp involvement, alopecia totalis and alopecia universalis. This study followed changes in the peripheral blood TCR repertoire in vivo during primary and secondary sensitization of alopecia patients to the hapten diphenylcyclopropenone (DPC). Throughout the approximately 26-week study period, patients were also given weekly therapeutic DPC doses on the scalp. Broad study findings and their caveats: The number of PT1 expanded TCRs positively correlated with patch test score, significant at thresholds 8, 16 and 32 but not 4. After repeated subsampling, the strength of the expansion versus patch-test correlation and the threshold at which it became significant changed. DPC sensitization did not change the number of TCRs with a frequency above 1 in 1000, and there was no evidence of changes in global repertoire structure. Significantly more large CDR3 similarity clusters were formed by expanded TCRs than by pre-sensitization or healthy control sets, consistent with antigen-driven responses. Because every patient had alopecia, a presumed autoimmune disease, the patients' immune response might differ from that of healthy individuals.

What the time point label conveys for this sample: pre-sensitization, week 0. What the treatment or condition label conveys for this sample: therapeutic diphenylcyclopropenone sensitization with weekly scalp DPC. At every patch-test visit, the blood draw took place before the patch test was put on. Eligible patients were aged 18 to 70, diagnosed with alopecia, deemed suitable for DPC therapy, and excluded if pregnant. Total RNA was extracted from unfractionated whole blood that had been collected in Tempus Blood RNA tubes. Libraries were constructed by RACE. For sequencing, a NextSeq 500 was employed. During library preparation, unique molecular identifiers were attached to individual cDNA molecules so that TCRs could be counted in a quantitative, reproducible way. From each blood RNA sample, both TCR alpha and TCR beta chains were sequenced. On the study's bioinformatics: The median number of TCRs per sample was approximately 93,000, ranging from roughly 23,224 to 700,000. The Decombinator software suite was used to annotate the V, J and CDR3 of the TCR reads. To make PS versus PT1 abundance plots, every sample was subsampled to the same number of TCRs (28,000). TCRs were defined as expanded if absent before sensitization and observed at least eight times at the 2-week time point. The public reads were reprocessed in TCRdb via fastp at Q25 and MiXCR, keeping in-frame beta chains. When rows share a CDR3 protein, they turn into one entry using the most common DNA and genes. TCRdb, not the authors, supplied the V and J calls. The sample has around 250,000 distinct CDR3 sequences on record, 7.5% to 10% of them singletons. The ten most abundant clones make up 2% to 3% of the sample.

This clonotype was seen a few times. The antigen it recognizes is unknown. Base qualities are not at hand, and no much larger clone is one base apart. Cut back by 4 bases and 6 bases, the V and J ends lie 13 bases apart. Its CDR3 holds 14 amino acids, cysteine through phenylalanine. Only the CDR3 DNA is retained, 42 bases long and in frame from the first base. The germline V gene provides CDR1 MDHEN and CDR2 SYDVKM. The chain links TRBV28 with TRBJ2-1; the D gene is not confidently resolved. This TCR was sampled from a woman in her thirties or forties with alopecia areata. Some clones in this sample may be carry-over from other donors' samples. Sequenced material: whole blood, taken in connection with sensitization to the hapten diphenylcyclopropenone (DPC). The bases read TGTGCCAGCAGTTCTCATACAGAGGCCAATGAGCAGTTCTTC. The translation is CASSSHTEANEQFF.